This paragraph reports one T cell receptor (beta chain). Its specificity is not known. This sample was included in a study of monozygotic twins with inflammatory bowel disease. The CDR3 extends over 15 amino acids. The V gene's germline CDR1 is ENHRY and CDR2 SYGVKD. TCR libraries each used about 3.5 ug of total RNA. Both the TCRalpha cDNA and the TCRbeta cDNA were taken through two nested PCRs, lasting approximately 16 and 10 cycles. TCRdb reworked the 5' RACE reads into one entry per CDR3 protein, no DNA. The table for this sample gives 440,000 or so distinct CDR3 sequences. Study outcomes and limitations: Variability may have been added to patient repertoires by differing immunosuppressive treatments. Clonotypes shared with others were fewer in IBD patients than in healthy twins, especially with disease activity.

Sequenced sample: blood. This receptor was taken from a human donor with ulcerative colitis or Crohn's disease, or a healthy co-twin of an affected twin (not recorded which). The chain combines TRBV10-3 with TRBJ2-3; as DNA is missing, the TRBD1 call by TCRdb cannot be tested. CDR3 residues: CAIRPDRAGTDTQYF.